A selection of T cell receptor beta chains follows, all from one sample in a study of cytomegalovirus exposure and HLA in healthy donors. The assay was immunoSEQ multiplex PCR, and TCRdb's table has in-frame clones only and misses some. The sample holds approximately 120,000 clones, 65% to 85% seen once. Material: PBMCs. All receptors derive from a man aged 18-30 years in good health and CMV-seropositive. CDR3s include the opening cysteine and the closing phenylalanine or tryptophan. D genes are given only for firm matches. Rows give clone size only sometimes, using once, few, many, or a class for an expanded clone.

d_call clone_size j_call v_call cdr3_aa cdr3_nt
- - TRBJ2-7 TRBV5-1 CASSLVGGDTYEQYF TGCGCCAGCAGCTTGGTAGGGGGGGATACCTACGAGCAGTACTTC
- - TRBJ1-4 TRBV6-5 CASSLDFANEKLFF TGTGCCAGCAGTTTAGACTTCGCTAATGAAAAACTGTTTTTT
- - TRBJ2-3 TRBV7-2 CASSPIGQLGAQYF TGTGCCAGCAGCCCGATTGGACAGCTCGGTGCGCAGTATTTT
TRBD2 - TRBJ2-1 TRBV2 CASRGPLAGGLNEQFF TGTGCCAGCAGGGGACCGCTAGCGGGGGGGCTGAATGAGCAGTTCTTC
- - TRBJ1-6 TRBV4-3 CASSQDGAGVGSPLHF TGCGCCAGCAGCCAAGATGGGGCAGGGGTGGGTTCACCCCTCCACTTT
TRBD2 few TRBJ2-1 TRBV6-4 CASSDGTSGDNEQFF TGTGCCAGCAGTGACGGGACTAGCGGAGACAATGAGCAGTTCTTC
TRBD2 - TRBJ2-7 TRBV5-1 CASSSGGAYEQYF TGCGCCAGCAGCAGCGGGGGGGCGTACGAGCAGTACTTC
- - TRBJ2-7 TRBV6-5 CASRRGGLYEQYF TGTGCCAGCAGAAGGGGAGGTCTCTACGAGCAGTACTTC
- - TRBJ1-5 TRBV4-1 CASSQVRGRNQPQHF TGCGCCAGCAGCCAAGTCCGGGGGAGGAATCAGCCCCAGCATTTT
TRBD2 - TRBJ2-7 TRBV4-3 CASSQDYPPWLAGPFYEQYF TGCGCCAGCAGCCAAGACTACCCTCCGTGGCTAGCGGGCCCATTTTACGAGCAGTACTTC
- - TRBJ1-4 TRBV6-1 CASSEAYRSGGAINEKLFF TGTGCCAGCAGTGAAGCTTACCGGAGCGGAGGGGCGATCAATGAAAAACTGTTTTTT
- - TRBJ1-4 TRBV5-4 CASSSGGIHREKLFF TGTGCCAGCAGCTCGGGGGGGATACATCGGGAAAAACTGTTTTTT
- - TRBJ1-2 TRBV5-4 CASSLWATDGYTF TGTGCCAGCAGCTTGTGGGCAACGGATGGCTACACCTTC
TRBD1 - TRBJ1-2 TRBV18 CASSPGQGGGYTF TGTGCCAGCTCCCCGGGACAGGGGGGTGGCTACACCTTC
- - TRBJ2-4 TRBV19 CASSMDMLGVWNIQYF TGTGCCAGTAGTATGGACATGCTGGGTGTGTGGAACATTCAGTACTTC
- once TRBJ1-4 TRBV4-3 CASSQERLSGTYEKLFF TGCGCCAGCAGCCAAGAAAGGTTGTCGGGAACATATGAAAAACTGTTTTTT
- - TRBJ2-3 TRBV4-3 CASSQDPGDTQYF TGCGCCAGCAGCCAAGATCCAGGAGATACGCAGTATTTT
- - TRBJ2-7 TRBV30 CAWSEGLGAGYEQYF TGTGCCTGGAGTGAAGGGTTGGGGGCAGGATACGAGCAGTACTTC
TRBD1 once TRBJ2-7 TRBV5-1 CASSRQSRTGKSEQYF TGCGCCAGCAGCCGTCAATCAAGGACAGGGAAGAGCGAGCAGTACTTC
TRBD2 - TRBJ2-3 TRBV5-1 CASSTSGTDTQYF TGCGCCAGCAGTACTAGCGGCACAGATACGCAGTATTTT
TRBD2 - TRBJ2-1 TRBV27 CASTKLAGTNNEQFF TGTGCCAGCACTAAACTAGCGGGCACTAACAATGAGCAGTTCTTC
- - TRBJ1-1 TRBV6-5 CASSYSLNTEAFF TGTGCCAGCAGTTACTCCTTGAACACTGAAGCTTTCTTT
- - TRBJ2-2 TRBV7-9 CASSFSGRRRAGELFF TGTGCCAGCAGCTTCTCAGGGAGGCGGAGGGCCGGGGAGCTGTTTTTT
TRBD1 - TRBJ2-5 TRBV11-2 CASSFSYRGYQETQYF TGTGCCAGCAGCTTTTCCTACAGGGGCTACCAAGAGACCCAGTACTTC
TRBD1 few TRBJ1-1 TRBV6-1 CASSGQGNTEAFF TGTGCCAGCAGCGGACAGGGGAACACTGAAGCTTTCTTT
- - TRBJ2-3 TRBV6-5 CASSYSQSEPDTQYF TGTGCCAGCAGTTACTCCCAGTCGGAGCCAGATACGCAGTATTTT
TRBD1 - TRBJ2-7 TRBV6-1 CASSWDRGPYEQYF TGTGCCAGCAGTTGGGACAGGGGGCCCTACGAGCAGTACTTC
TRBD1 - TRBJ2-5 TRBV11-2 CASSLVTGQRNSGTQYF TGTGCCAGCAGCTTAGTAACGGGACAGCGGAACTCAGGGACCCAGTACTTC
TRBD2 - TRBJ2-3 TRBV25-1 CASSGTSGRGTDTQYF TGTGCCAGCAGTGGGACTAGCGGGAGAGGGACAGATACGCAGTATTTT
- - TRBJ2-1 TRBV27 CASSRGGYNEQFF TGTGCCAGCAGTCGGGGTGGCTACAATGAGCAGTTCTTC
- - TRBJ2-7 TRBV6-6 CASSYQGNYEQYF TGTGCCAGCAGTTACCAGGGGAACTACGAGCAGTACTTC
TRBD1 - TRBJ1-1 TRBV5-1 CASSLGALGQGGTEAFF TGCGCCAGCAGCTTGGGGGCCCTGGGACAGGGGGGTACTGAAGCTTTCTTT
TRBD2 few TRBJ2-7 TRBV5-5 CASSFPGGQSYEQYF TGTGCCAGCAGCTTCCCGGGAGGCCAATCCTACGAGCAGTACTTC
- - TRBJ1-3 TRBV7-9 CASSAALGNTIYF TGTGCCAGCAGCGCGGCCCTGGGAAACACCATATATTTT
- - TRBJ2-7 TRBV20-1 CSARDRVEQYF TGCAGTGCTAGAGATCGGGTTGAGCAGTACTTC
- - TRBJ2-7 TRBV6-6 CASSQDRTRYEQYF TGTGCCAGCAGCCAAGACAGGACCCGATACGAGCAGTACTTC
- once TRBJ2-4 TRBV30 CACAGSRNIQYF TGTGCCTGCGCGGGTTCGAGAAACATTCAGTACTTC
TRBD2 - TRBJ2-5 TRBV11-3 CASSFGAGGLETQYF TGTGCCAGCAGCTTTGGAGCGGGGGGGCTAGAGACCCAGTACTTC
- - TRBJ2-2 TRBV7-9 CSSSLPIGVNTGELFF TGTTCCAGCAGCCTCCCGATCGGGGTCAACACCGGGGAGCTGTTTTTT
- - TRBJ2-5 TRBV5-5 CASSFTYPSGETQYF TGTGCCAGCAGCTTCACATACCCAAGTGGAGAGACCCAGTACTTC
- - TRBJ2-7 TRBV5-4 CASSSSGEQYF TGTGCCAGCAGCTCCTCGGGCGAGCAGTACTTC
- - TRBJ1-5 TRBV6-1 CASSDSNNQPQHF TGTGCCAGCAGTGACAGTAATAATCAGCCCCAGCATTTT
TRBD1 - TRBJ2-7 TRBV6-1 CASSEDVRGTGYEQYF TGTGCCAGCAGTGAAGATGTACGAGGGACAGGGTACGAGCAGTACTTC
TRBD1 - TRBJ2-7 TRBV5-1 CASSLGVRLRQGQNEQYF TGCGCCAGCAGCTTGGGCGTAAGGTTGCGACAGGGACAAAATGAGCAGTACTTC
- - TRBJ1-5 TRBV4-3 CASNFRPALGDQPQHF TGCGCCAGCAACTTCCGCCCGGCCCTCGGGGATCAGCCCCAGCATTTT
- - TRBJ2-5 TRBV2 CASIPTSGGQETQYF TGTGCCAGCATCCCGACCAGTGGGGGGCAAGAGACCCAGTACTTC
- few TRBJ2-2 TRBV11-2 CASQDSLAGELFF TGTGCCAGCCAGGACTCCCTTGCCGGGGAGCTGTTTTTT
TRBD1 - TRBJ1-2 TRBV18 CASSPNGLGQNYGYTF TGTGCCAGCTCACCAAACGGATTGGGACAGAACTATGGCTACACCTTC
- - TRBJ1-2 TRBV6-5 CASSPRTAYGYTF TGTGCCAGCAGTCCCCGGACAGCCTATGGCTACACCTTC
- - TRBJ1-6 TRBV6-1 CASTRFGESSPLHF TGTGCCAGCACCCGCTTCGGGGAGAGTTCACCCCTCCACTTT
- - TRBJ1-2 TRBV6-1 CASSEAWRPSYGYTF TGTGCCAGCAGTGAAGCGTGGCGGCCGAGCTATGGCTACACCTTC